This T cell receptor beta chain appears in the sequencing data of a study of T cells after yellow fever vaccination. TCRdb re-derived calls from the 5' RACE reads in MiXCR, one entry per CDR3 protein. The data hold hundreds of thousands of distinct CDR3 sequences, with roughly 7.5% observed a single time. This clonotype came up a few times. The clonotype originates from a man aged 18 to 35 who received the YFV17D yellow fever vaccine. Sequencing used PBMCs, obtained roughly seven weeks after the first yellow fever vaccination.

CDR3 residues: CASSGTGRSNQPQHF. The DNA for the CDR3 is TGTGCCAGCAGCGGGACAGGGAGGAGCAATCAGCCCCAGCATTTT. The rearrangement joins TRBV7-9 to TRBJ1-5; 9 bases match TRBD1. The CDR3 extends over 15 amino acids. Germline assignment: CDR1 SEHNR and CDR2 FQNEAQ (reference sequence). With 5 bases clipped from V and 1 base from J, the junction kept 3 bases outside the gene matches.